This T cell receptor (beta chain) is from a study of radiotherapy plus CTLA-4 blockade in lung cancer. The V gene's germline CDR1 is MNHNY and CDR2 SVGAGI (reference sequence). V was pared by 2 bases and J by 5 bases, with 16 bases between. The CDR3 length is 15 residues. Method: immunoSEQ multiplex PCR; TCRdb's copy keeps in-frame clones and lacks some. This table has about 49,000 clones, 70% to 90% appearing once. The sample consisted of peripheral blood, taken from a patient treated with radiotherapy plus ipilimumab. V and J are TRBV6-6 and TRBJ2-7; D possibly corresponds to TRBD1 (6 bases). The receptor comes from a human donor with non-small cell lung cancer whose response to radiotherapy plus ipilimumab could not be evaluated. The CDR3 loop is CASSYPTGRGNEQYF. CDR3 nucleotide sequence: TGTGCCAGCAGTTACCCCACCGGCAGGGGCAACGAGCAGTACTTC.